This is a list of T cell receptor beta chains from one sample in a study of T cell responses to AZD1222 COVID-19 vaccine. TCRdb keeps only in-frame clones here, not all; method: immunoSEQ multiplex PCR. The sample carries tens of thousands of clones, roughly 80% recorded once. The starting material was peripheral blood, obtained 28 days after the second AZD1222 dose. These TCRs come from an adult who received the AZD1222 COVID-19 vaccine. Both conserved end residues are trimmed from each CDR3. A clone size is listed for some rows: how often the clone was seen (once, few, many), or a class if it is expanded.

v_call,cdr3_length,clone_size,cdr3_aa
TRBV4-3,14,-,ASSQDQRQSFYEQY
TRBV4-3,11,-,ASSQDPWVEQF
TRBV7-9,13,-,ASSGLAGGRYEQY
TRBV20-1,9,-,SARPPREAF
TRBV29-1,11,-,SVDLSGTNEQY
TRBV19,14,-,ASSSTGHPDILPLH
TRBV27,11,-,ASSLSKQETQY
TRBV30,11,once,ARTLLGAGELF
TRBV6-5,14,-,ASSLVVGPPYNEQF
TRBV27,13,-,ASSRKPGLGETQY
TRBV6-1,13,-,ASSELTGGTDTQY
TRBV19,13,-,ASSIDPSSGNTIY
TRBV7-9,14,few,ASSFPRQATNYGYT
TRBV12-5,11,-,ASSAGDVYEQY
TRBV6-4,12,-,ASSDMDGNNEQF
TRBV30,12,-,AWSVMDSNQPQH
TRBV28,8,-,ATFGRGAF
TRBV6-5,13,once,ASSHRGGSNQPQH
TRBV20-1,9,-,SAREDTEAF
TRBV11-2,13,-,ASSFLQGRGGELF
TRBV6-5,12,-,ASRRDRSNYGYT
TRBV6-5,14,-,ASSYRVGVSGNTIY
TRBV13,16,-,ASSILFGLAGGRYEQY
TRBV5-8,13,-,ASSLLQMAYNEQF
TRBV13,15,-,ASSLGLRGGSTDTQY
TRBV28,13,-,ASSGASGGYYEQY
TRBV3-1/TRBV3-2,13,-,ASSQVPGMNTEAF
TRBV11-2,11,-,ASSSTGPYGYT
TRBV7-3,12,-,ASSSGRNTGELF
TRBV3-1/TRBV3-2,11,-,ASSQASNYGYT
TRBV4-2,14,-,ASSQAGTEVTDTQY
TRBV9,13,few,ASSAQGGGTDTQY
TRBV19,11,-,ASSTGTLYEQY
TRBV7-2,14,-,ASSLAAGGSTDTQY
TRBV7-8,12,-,ATGLRVSNQPQH
TRBV28,10,once,ASSFRGQPQH
TRBV7-7,13,-,ASSPQGGRNNEQF
TRBV19,10,once,ASSTFNQPQH
TRBV2,12,-,ASSEAPGQGRLF
TRBV11-2,11,-,ASSARDGSPLH
TRBV7-6,11,-,ASSGHSTDTQY
TRBV7-2,13,-,ASSPRGGANEKLF
TRBV4-3,11,-,ASSTGTRNEQF
TRBV7-9,12,-,ASSQWTGPYEQY
TRBV6-2/TRBV6-3,13,-,ASNPLSSENTEAF
TRBV4-2,12,-,ASSQVPLAGELF
TRBV24-1,13,few,ATSDPGQGQETQY
TRBV29-1,11,-,SVEVTTEVPQH
TRBV7-9,10,-,ASSLGEYGYT
TRBV5-8,15,few,ASSFGGQGPSTDTQY
TRBV28,11,-,ASARTGVDEQF
TRBV6-5,14,-,ASSYTAQLAKNIQY
TRBV2,10,-,ASSQGAGEQY
TRBV28,8,-,ASSQETQY
TRBV28,9,-,ASRLNYEQY